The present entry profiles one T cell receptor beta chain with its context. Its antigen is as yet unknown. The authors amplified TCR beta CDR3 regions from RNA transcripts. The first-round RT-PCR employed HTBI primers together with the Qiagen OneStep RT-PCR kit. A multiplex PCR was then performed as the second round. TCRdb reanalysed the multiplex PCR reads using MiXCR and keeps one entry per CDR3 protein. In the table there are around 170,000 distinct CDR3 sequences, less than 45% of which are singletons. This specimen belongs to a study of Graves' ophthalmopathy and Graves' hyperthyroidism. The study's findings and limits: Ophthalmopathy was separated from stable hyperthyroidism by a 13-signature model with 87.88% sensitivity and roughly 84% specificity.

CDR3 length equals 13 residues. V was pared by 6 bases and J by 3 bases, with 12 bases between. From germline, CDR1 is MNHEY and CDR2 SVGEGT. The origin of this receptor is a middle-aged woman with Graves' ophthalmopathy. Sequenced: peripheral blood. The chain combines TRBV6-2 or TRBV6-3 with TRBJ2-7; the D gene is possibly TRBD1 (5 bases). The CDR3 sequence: CASSRTSLYEQYF. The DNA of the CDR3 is TGTGCCAGCAGCAGGACAAGCCTCTACGAGCAGTACTTC.